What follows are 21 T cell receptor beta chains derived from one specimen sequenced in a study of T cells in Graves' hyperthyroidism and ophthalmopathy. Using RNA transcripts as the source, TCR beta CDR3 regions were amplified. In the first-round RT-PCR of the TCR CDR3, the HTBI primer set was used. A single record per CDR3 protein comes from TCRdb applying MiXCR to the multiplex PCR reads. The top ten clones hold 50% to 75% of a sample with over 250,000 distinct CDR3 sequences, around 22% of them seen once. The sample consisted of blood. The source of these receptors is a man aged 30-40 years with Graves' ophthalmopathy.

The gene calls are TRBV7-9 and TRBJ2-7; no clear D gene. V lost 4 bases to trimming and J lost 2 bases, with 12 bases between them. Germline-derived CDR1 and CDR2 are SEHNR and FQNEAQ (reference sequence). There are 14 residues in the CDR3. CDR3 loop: CASSSTRATYEQYF. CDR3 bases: TGTGCCAGCAGCTCCACCCGGGCCACCTACGAGCAGTACTTC.

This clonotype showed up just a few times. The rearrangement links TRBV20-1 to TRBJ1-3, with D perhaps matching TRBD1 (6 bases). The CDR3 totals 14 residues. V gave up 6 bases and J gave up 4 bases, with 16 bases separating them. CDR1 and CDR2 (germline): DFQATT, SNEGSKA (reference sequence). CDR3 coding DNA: TGCAGTGCACCCGAAATGGGGACAGGAAACACCATATATTTT. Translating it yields CSAPEMGTGNTIYF.

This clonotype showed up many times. CDR3 protein: CASRTGTGGLYEQYF. CDR3 sequence (DNA): TGTGCCAGCAGGACCGGGACAGGGGGGCTCTACGAGCAGTACTTC. The chain uses TRBV2 and TRBJ2-7; 11 nucleotides match TRBD1. The CDR3 contains 15 residues. Germline V gives CDR1 SNHLY, CDR2 FYNNEI. V was pared by 6 bases and J by 3 bases, with 7 bases of the junction left unmatched. Complete variable domain (other parts from reference TRBV2 and TRBJ2-7): EPEVTQTPSHQVTQMGQEVILRCVPISNHLYFYWYRQILGQKVEFLVSFYNNEISEKSEIFDDQFSVERPDGSNFTLKIRSTKLEDSAMYFCASRTGTGGLYEQYFGPGTRLTVT.

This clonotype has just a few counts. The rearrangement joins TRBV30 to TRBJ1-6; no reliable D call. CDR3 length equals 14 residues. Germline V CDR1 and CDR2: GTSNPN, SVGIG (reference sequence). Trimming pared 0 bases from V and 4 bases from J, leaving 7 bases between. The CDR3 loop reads CAWSVLEYNSPLHF. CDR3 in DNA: TGTGCCTGGAGTGTCTTGGAATATAATTCACCCCTCCACTTT.

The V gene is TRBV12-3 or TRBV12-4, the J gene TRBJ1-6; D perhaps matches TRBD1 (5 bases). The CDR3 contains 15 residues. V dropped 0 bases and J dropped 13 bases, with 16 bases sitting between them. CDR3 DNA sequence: TGTGCCAGCAGTTTAGCAACGGGGGTAAAGAGTCCCCTCCACTTT. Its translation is CASSLATGVKSPLHF.

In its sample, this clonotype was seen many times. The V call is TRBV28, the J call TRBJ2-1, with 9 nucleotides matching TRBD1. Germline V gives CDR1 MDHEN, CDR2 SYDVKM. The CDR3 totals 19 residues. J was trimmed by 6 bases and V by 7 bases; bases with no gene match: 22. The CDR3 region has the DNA TGTGCCAGCACAACAGGGGACAGGGCTCTAGCGGAGAGGGGCAATGAGCAGTTCTTC. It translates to CASTTGDRALAERGNEQFF.

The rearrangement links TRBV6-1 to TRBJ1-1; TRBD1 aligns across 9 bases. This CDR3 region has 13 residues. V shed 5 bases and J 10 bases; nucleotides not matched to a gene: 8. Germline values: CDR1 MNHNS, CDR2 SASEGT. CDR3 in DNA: TGTGCCAGCAGTCAAACCGGGACAGGGAGAGCTTTCTTT. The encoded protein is CASSQTGTGRAFF.

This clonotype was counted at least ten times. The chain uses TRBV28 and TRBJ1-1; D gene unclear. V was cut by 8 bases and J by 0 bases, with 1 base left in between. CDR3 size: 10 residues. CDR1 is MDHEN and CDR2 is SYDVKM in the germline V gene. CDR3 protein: CASVNTEAFF. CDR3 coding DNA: TGTGCCAGCGTGAACACTGAAGCTTTCTTT.

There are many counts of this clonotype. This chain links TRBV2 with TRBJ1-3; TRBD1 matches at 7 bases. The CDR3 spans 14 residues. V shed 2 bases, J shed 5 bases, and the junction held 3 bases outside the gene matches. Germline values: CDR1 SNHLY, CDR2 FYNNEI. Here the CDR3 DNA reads TGTGCCAGCAGTGAAAACAGGGGTAGAAACACCATATATTTT. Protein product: CASSENRGRNTIYF. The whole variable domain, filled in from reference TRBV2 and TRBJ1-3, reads EPEVTQTPSHQVTQMGQEVILRCVPISNHLYFYWYRQILGQKVEFLVSFYNNEISEKSEIFDDQFSVERPDGSNFTLKIRSTKLEDSAMYFCASSENRGRNTIYFGEGSWLTVV.

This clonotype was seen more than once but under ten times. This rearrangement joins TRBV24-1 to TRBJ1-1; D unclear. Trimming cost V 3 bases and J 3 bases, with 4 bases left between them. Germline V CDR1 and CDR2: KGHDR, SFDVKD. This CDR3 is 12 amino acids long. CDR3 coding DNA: TGTGCCACCAGTGATCCTGACACTGAAGCTTTCTTT. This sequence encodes CATSDPDTEAFF.

The CDR3 here is CASSHGRAMGNEQFF. Written as DNA, the CDR3 is TGTGCCAGCAGCCACGGGAGGGCCATGGGTAATGAGCAGTTCTTC. The V call is TRBV14, the J call TRBJ2-1, with 8 bases that match TRBD2. The CDR3 runs 15 residues. With 3 bases clipped from V and 7 bases from J, the junction kept 8 bases outside the gene matches. Germline V CDR1 and CDR2: SGHDN, FVKESK.

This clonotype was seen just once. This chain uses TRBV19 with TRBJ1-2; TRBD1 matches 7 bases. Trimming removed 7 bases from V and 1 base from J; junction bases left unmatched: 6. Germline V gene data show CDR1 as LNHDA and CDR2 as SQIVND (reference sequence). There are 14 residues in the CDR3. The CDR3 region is CASTGRQGNYGYTF. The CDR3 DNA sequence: TGTGCCAGTACGGGACGACAGGGTAACTATGGCTACACCTTC.

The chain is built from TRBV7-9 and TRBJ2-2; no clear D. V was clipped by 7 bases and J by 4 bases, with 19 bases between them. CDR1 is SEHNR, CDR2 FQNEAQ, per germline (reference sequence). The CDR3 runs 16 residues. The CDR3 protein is CASNPTGRLLTGELFF. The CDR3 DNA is TGTGCCAGCAACCCTACGGGCAGGCTTCTCACCGGGGAGCTGTTTTTT.

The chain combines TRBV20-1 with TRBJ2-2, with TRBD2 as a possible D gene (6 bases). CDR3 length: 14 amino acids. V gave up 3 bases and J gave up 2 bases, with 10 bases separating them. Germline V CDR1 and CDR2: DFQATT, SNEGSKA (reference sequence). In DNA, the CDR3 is TGCAGTGCTAGCCGCGGGGATAACACCGGGGAGCTGTTTTTT. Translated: CSASRGDNTGELFF.

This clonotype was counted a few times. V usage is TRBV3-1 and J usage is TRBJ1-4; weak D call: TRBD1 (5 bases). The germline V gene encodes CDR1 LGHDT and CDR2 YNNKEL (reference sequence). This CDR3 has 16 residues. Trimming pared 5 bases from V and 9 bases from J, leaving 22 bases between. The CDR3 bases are TGTGCCAGCAGCTGGGGCCCACGGCTTAATGAGAAAAAACTGTTTTTT. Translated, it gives CASSWGPRLNEKKLFF.

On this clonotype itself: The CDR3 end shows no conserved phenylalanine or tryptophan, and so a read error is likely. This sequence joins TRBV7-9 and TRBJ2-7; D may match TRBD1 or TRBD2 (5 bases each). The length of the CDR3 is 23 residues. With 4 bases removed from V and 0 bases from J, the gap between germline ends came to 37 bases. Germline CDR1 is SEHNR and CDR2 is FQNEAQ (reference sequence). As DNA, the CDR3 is TGTGCCAGCAGCTCCATACTCCGACCGGTTCACTTCCGGGACGGGACGCTCTCCTACGAGCAGTACCTC. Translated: CASSSILRPVHFRDGTLSYEQYL.

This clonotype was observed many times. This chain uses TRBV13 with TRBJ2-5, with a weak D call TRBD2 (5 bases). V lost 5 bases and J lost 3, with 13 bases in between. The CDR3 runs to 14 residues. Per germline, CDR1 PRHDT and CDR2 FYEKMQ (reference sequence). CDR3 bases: TGTGCCAGCAGCCAATCAGGAGCGGAAGAGACCCAGTACTTC. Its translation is CASSQSGAEETQYF.

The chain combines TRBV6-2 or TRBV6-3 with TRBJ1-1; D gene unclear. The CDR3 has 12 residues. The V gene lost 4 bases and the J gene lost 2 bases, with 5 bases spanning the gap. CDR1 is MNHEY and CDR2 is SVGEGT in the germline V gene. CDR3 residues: CASSFYNTEAFF. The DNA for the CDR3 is TGTGCCAGCAGTTTCTACAACACTGAAGCTTTCTTT.

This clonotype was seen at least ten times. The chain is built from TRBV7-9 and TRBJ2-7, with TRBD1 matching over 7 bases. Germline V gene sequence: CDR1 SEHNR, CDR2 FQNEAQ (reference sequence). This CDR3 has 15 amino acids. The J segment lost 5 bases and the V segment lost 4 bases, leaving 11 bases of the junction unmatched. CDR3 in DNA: TGTGCCAGCAGCTCCGGACAGGTGGTCGTCGACGAGCAGTACTTC. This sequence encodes CASSSGQVVVDEQYF.

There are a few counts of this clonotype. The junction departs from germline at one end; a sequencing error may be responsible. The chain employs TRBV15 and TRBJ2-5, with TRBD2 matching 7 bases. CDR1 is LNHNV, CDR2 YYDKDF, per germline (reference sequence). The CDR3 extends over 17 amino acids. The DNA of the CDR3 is TGTGCCACCAGAAGAGGCACCTCACTAGCGTTCCAAGAGACCCAGTACTTC. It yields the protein CATRRGTSLAFQETQYF.

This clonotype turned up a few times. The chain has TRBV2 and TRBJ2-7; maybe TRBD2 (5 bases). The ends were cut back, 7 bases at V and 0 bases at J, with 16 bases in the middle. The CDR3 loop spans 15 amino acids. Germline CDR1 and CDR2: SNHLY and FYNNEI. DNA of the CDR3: TGTGCCAGCAAGGAACCGGGGTTCTACTCCTACGAGCAGTACTTC. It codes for CASKEPGFYSYEQYF.